The rows below give T cell receptor beta chains drawn from one sample of a study of beta chain features in type 1 diabetes. The protocol was immunoSEQ multiplex PCR, while the TCRdb copy is restricted to in-frame clones and leaves out a portion. The sample carries hundreds of thousands of clones, less than 20% recorded once. The material sequenced was naive CD4+ T cells from blood. These receptors came from a man between 18 and 29 years old in good health. The CDR3 runs from the conserved cysteine through the conserved F or W. Each record gives: V gene, clone size, J gene, D gene, CDR3 protein, CDR3 DNA. D genes are given only for firm matches. The listing skips clone size in some rows; elsewhere it reads once, few, many or a size class.

TRBV18	few	TRBJ2-7	-	CASSLGGTGNYEQYF	TGTGCCAGCTCACTCGGGGGGACAGGTAACTACGAGCAGTACTTC
TRBV6-5	few	TRBJ2-2	TRBD1	CASSSQGARGELFF	TGTGCCAGCAGCAGCCAGGGGGCTAGAGGGGAGCTGTTTTTT
TRBV7-9	few	TRBJ1-1	-	CASSPGRFLMNTEAFF	TGTGCCAGCAGCCCTGGACGATTTCTTATGAACACTGAAGCTTTCTTT
TRBV28	-	TRBJ2-1	TRBD1	CASSSTGGAYNEQFF	TGTGCCAGCAGTTCCACAGGGGGCGCCTACAATGAGCAGTTCTTC
TRBV4-1	few	TRBJ1-1	-	CASSREGAFAEAFF	TGCGCCAGCAGCCGTGAGGGCGCATTCGCTGAAGCTTTCTTT
TRBV19	few	TRBJ2-1	TRBD1	CASSGGTGIRRSFF	TGTGCCAGTAGTGGTGGGACAGGTATAAGGAGGTCGTTCTTC
TRBV18	-	TRBJ1-6	-	CASSPLDSNSPLHF	TGTGCCAGCTCACCATTGGACAGCAATTCACCCCTCCACTTT
TRBV5-1	-	TRBJ2-1	TRBD2	CASSFGTSGNEQFF	TGCGCCAGCAGCTTCGGGACTAGCGGGAATGAGCAGTTCTTC
TRBV5-1	-	TRBJ2-2	TRBD1	CASSPPGTGRTGELFF	TGCGCCAGCAGCCCACCTGGGACAGGGCGTACCGGGGAGCTGTTTTTT
TRBV5-4	few	TRBJ2-7	TRBD1	CASSFTGTVSYEQYF	TGTGCCAGCAGCTTCACCGGGACAGTATCCTACGAGCAGTACTTC
TRBV18	-	TRBJ2-7	TRBD1	CASSPPGTGVEQYF	TGTGCCAGCTCACCACCCGGGACAGGGGTAGAGCAGTACTTC
TRBV25-1	-	TRBJ2-5	-	CASSGPGRGDQETQYF	TGTGCCAGCAGTGGACCAGGGAGAGGGGACCAAGAGACCCAGTACTTC
TRBV7-3	-	TRBJ2-5	TRBD1	CASSRTGGETQYF	TGTGCCAGCAGCCGGACAGGAGGAGAGACCCAGTACTTC
TRBV11-3	-	TRBJ2-2	-	CASSFGRLNTGELFF	TGTGCCAGCAGCTTCGGCAGGCTTAACACCGGGGAGCTGTTTTTT
TRBV5-1	-	TRBJ1-2	-	CASSVDGYTF	TGCGCCAGCAGCGTGGATGGCTACACCTTC
TRBV5-6	few	TRBJ1-3	TRBD1	CASRLSGTGPNTIYF	TGTGCCAGCAGACTGAGCGGGACAGGGCCAAACACCATATATTTT
TRBV7-2	few	TRBJ2-3	-	CASSPKLITYTQYF	TGTGCCAGCAGCCCCAAACTTATCACATATACGCAGTATTTT
TRBV6-5	-	TRBJ2-7	-	CAGGPPGFEQYF	TGTGCCGGGGGCCCTCCGGGGTTCGAGCAGTACTTC
TRBV6-1	-	TRBJ2-7	-	CASSALRGAYEQYF	TGTGCCAGCAGTGCCCTAAGGGGGGCCTACGAGCAGTACTTC
TRBV7-2	few	TRBJ2-7	TRBD1	CASSHGQVYEQYF	TGTGCCAGCAGCCATGGACAGGTCTACGAGCAGTACTTC
TRBV11-2	-	TRBJ2-3	-	CASSSLKSRTTQYF	TGTGCCAGCAGTTCCCTCAAGTCCCGAACTACGCAGTATTTT
TRBV29-1	-	TRBJ1-2	-	CSVSGVGYTF	TGCAGCGTTAGCGGGGTTGGCTACACCTTC
TRBV7-3	-	TRBJ2-4	-	CASSLGGQLAKNIQYF	TGTGCCAGCAGCCTGGGGGGTCAGCTAGCCAAAAACATTCAGTACTTC